The sequence of this T cell receptor (beta chain) was determined in a study of blood T cell repertoires in COVID-19 (dated by TCRdb to between 2020 and 2021). As for the study more broadly: Samples covering the acute and convalescent phases of COVID-19 were provided by collaborators in the United States, Italy and Spain. The material from the prospective study consisted of cDNA or gDNA derived from T cells, B-cell-depleted T cells, or PBMCs. Deeply sampled blood TCRbeta repertoires from subjects exposed to, actively infected with, or recovered from COVID-19 were included in the dataset. The repertoires were made available in a free public database intended to serve as a resource for research on the immune response to SARS-CoV-2. The samples were drawn from two sources: the first 160 participants of the ongoing ImmuneRACE study, and 1,254 subjects contributed by 6 global collaborators. The sample metadata nearly always contained a de-identified subject ID, COVID-19 status, age in years and sex. HLA class I and class II types, where available, came from metadata supplied by the sample provider rather than from assay-based typing. The paper as a whole reports these results and caveats: Clinical and demographic metadata were provided uncurated, with the amount varying by source and participant.

TCRbeta CDR3 regions were amplified from genomic DNA using the immunoSEQ Assay, a bias-controlled multiplex PCR. Per the authors' processing: Within the assay, amplification of reference gene primers was used to estimate how many nucleated cells each sample contained. To quantify the absolute abundance of each unique TCRbeta CDR3 rearrangement, sequence reads were collapsed and filtered. For each sample, productive Simpson clonality was calculated as the square root of Simpson's diversity index across productive rearrangements. TCRdb re-hosts the immuneACCESS table, in-frame sequences only. Its copies lack some clones; in the studies checked, an unresolved V gene accounts for under half of them, and the cause for the rest is not known. For V, J and clone size, that table is used; D and trimming come from the DNA. Present in this sample are 300,000 to 400,000 clones, roughly 84% of which were seen just once. Together, the top ten hold 1% of the sample.

Each collaborating institution followed its own protocols to collect whole blood in K2EDTA tubes. For TCRbeta analysis, collaborator samples were shipped as frozen whole blood, as isolated PBMCs, or as DNA extracted from either sample type. On this clone itself: The antigen this receptor binds is unknown. The sample holds no much larger clone one base away, and base qualities are not on file.

What was sequenced was peripheral blood. The origin of this receptor is a middle-aged man with active or convalescent COVID-19.

The DNA reads TGTGCCAGTAGTCTTCAGGAGCGGGATACGCAGTATTTT. It codes for CASSLQERDTQYF. The receptor chain draws on TRBV19 and TRBJ2-3; a tentative D call is TRBD2 (5 bases match). Trimming costs V 5 bases and J 6 bases, and their ends lie 12 bases apart. The CDR3 goes from the cysteine to the phenylalanine over 13 residues. The entry retains the CDR3 DNA only, 39 bases that are in frame from base 1. CDR1 and CDR2, looked up from the germline V gene (reference sequence), are LNHDA and SQIVND.